These T cell receptor beta chains were read from a single sample in a study of graft-versus-host responses after intestinal transplantation. Assay: immunoSEQ multiplex PCR; the TCRdb copy retains only in-frame clones and omits some. Of about 7,000 clones listed, roughly 28% are singletons. The source was alloreactive CD8+ T cells from a mixed lymphocyte reaction culture, collected before transplantation. The origin of the receptors is a human patient who was an organ donor for intestinal transplantation. CDR3s include the opening cysteine and the closing phenylalanine or tryptophan. Fields, in order: CDR3 protein, CDR3 DNA, V gene, D gene, clone size, J gene. A D gene is named only where the DNA matches it firmly. Clone size is given for some rows only: seen once, a few or many times, or a class if the clone is expanded.

CASSLVDRGTDTQYF | TGTGCCAGCAGCTTAGTTGACAGGGGGACAGATACGCAGTATTTT | TRBV5-6 | TRBD1 | - | TRBJ2-3
CKTRGRGGYTF | TGCAAAACCAGGGGGCGAGGTGGCTACACCTTC | TRBV20-1 | TRBD1 | - | TRBJ1-2
CASSRNRGEDTQYF | TGCGCCAGCAGCCGAAATCGGGGGGAAGATACGCAGTATTTT | TRBV4-1 | TRBD2 | - | TRBJ2-3
CASSLRGATTEAFF | TGTGCCAGCAGCTTGAGGGGGGCGACCACTGAAGCTTTCTTT | TRBV7-3 | - | few | TRBJ1-1
CASRSSTSGGADPGTDTQYF | TGTGCAAGTCGCTCTTCGACTAGCGGGGGGGCCGACCCTGGCACAGATACGCAGTATTTT | TRBV12-2 | - | - | TRBJ2-3
CASSRGPVSPLHF | TGTGCCAGCAGCCGGGGCCCCGTCTCACCCCTCCACTTT | TRBV14 | - | medium-sized | TRBJ1-6
CSVQGGYNEQFF | TGCAGCGTCCAAGGGGGGTACAATGAGCAGTTCTTC | TRBV29-1 | - | few | TRBJ2-1
CASSFSGGTTGELFF | TGTGCCAGCAGTTTTAGCGGGGGGACCACCGGGGAGCTGTTTTTT | TRBV6-6 | TRBD2 | few | TRBJ2-2
CASSEAWETGELFF | TGTGCCAGCAGTGAAGCGTGGGAAACCGGGGAGCTGTTTTTT | TRBV2 | - | - | TRBJ2-2
CASSLLFRTGANTEAFF | TGTGCCAGCAGCTTACTGTTTCGGACAGGAGCAAACACTGAAGCTTTCTTT | TRBV11-2 | TRBD1 | - | TRBJ1-1
CASSYLGLPPYNEQFF | TGTGCCAGCAGTTATTTAGGCCTCCCCCCCTACAATGAGCAGTTCTTC | TRBV6-5 | - | - | TRBJ2-1
CSARRVGTQYF | TGCAGTGCGCGTCGGGTGGGAACGCAGTATTTT | TRBV20-1 | - | - | TRBJ2-3
CASRVGLAGGPGVLTYEQYF | TGTGCCAGCAGGGTCGGACTAGCGGGGGGGCCCGGCGTCTTAACCTACGAGCAGTACTTC | TRBV2 | TRBD2 | - | TRBJ2-7
CASSLTYETQYF | TGTGCCAGCAGCTTAACCTACGAGACCCAGTACTTC | TRBV7-3 | - | - | TRBJ2-5
CASSEPGQVFNEKLFF | TGTGCCAGCAGTGAACCAGGACAGGTATTCAATGAAAAACTGTTTTTT | TRBV2 | TRBD1 | medium-sized | TRBJ1-4
CASSLTSEQYF | TGTGCCAGCAGTCTAACGAGCGAGCAGTACTTC | TRBV6-5 | - | few | TRBJ2-7
CASSMTGSSYEQYF | TGTGCCAGTAGTATGACAGGTTCCTCCTACGAGCAGTACTTC | TRBV19 | - | medium-sized | TRBJ2-7
CASSQSSGGGKTQYF | TGTGCCAGCAGCCAATCAAGCGGGGGGGGGAAGACCCAGTACTTC | TRBV4-2 | TRBD2 | few | TRBJ2-5
CASSLLPGLDSPLHF | TGTGCCAGCAGCTTGTTGCCGGGATTGGATTCACCCCTCCACTTT | TRBV5-3 | - | - | TRBJ1-6
CASSQDLGWQGANLCGYTF | TGCGCCAGCAGCCAAGATTTGGGGTGGCAGGGGGCCAATTTGTGTGGCTACACCTTC | TRBV4-3 | TRBD1 | few | TRBJ1-2
CASSLVVSYTGELFF | TGTGCCAGCAGCTTGGTTGTCAGCTACACCGGGGAGCTGTTTTTT | TRBV5-8 | - | few | TRBJ2-2
CASSVRETQYF | TGTGCCAGCAGCGTGAGAGAGACCCAGTACTTC | TRBV5-6 | - | few | TRBJ2-5
CATSSGSAVEQYF | TGTGCCACCAGCTCCGGGTCGGCGGTCGAGCAGTACTTC | TRBV15 | - | medium-sized | TRBJ2-7
CASSFTGGTEAFF | TGTGCCAGCAGCTTTACAGGGGGCACTGAAGCTTTCTTT | TRBV11-3 | TRBD1 | few | TRBJ1-1
CASSEGLAGGREETQYF | TGTGCCAGCAGTGAAGGTCTAGCGGGTGGGAGAGAAGAGACCCAGTACTTC | TRBV2 | TRBD2 | - | TRBJ2-5
CASSLVGLNTEAFF | TGTGCCAGCAGCTTGGTCGGTTTGAACACTGAAGCTTTCTTT | TRBV5-6 | - | - | TRBJ1-1
CASSQDPGGIYEQYF | TGCGCCAGCAGCCAAGATCCTGGCGGGATATACGAGCAGTACTTC | TRBV4-3 | - | once | TRBJ2-7
CATVARVVTDTQYF | TGTGCCACCGTCGCTCGGGTGGTGACAGATACGCAGTATTTT | TRBV6-1 | - | - | TRBJ2-3
CASSSRAISGGGLDTGELFF | TGTGCCAGCAGCTCCCGCGCGATTAGCGGGGGGGGCCTGGACACCGGGGAGCTGTTTTTT | TRBV9 | TRBD2 | - | TRBJ2-2
CASSLVPLSPYEQYF | TGTGCCAGCAGCTTAGTTCCTCTCTCTCCCTACGAGCAGTACTTC | TRBV7-7 | - | few | TRBJ2-7
CASSPRVHQGYNSPLHF | TGCGCCAGCAGCCCGAGGGTTCATCAGGGTTATAATTCACCCCTCCACTTT | TRBV5-5 | - | few | TRBJ1-6
CAVSGGPGYEQYF | TGCGCCGTTTCGGGGGGGCCGGGATACGAGCAGTACTTC | TRBV10-2 | TRBD2 | - | TRBJ2-7
CASSPDGGNTIYF | TGTGCCAGCAGCCCTGACGGTGGAAACACCATATATTTT | TRBV7-6 | - | - | TRBJ1-3
CASSTPRNSYEQYF | TGTGCCAGCAGCACCCCCAGGAACTCCTACGAGCAGTACTTC | TRBV5-6 | - | - | TRBJ2-7
CASSLGGLSNEQFF | TGTGCCAGCAGCTTAGGAGGTTTGTCCAATGAGCAGTTCTTC | TRBV11-2 | - | - | TRBJ2-1
CASSPLAAYNEQFF | TGTGCCAGCAGTCCACTAGCGGCTTACAATGAGCAGTTCTTC | TRBV27 | TRBD2 | few | TRBJ2-1
CASSLYGGHSGELFF | TGTGCCAGCAGCTTGTACGGCGGACACTCAGGGGAGCTGTTTTTT | TRBV7-2 | - | - | TRBJ2-2
CASSPGQGPYEQYF | TGTGCCAGCAGCCCAGGACAGGGCCCCTACGAGCAGTACTTC | TRBV27 | TRBD1 | - | TRBJ2-7
CASSQGGRREKLFF | TGCGCCAGCAGCCAGGGGGGGAGGCGTGAAAAACTGTTTTTT | TRBV4-1 | - | - | TRBJ1-4
CASSLIRRDEQYF | TGTGCCAGCAGCTTGATTAGAAGGGACGAGCAGTACTTC | TRBV7-2 | - | - | TRBJ2-7
CASKYRGLEKLFF | TGTGCCAGCAAGTATAGGGGGCTTGAAAAACTGTTTTTT | TRBV2 | TRBD1 | - | TRBJ1-4
CASSPQREEQYF | TGTGCCAGCAGCCCGCAGCGGGAGGAGCAGTACTTC | TRBV11-2 | TRBD2 | few | TRBJ2-7
CASSHHPRDTEAFF | TGTGCCAGCAGCCACCATCCGAGGGACACTGAAGCTTTCTTT | TRBV7-3 | - | - | TRBJ1-1
CASSTGPTYEQYF | TGTGCCAGCAGTACGGGACCGACGTACGAGCAGTACTTC | TRBV7-9 | - | - | TRBJ2-7
CASSTTGDINQPQHF | TGTGCCAGCAGCACGACAGGGGACATCAATCAGCCCCAGCATTTT | TRBV5-7 | TRBD1 | - | TRBJ1-5
CASSRQDRTFGEQYF | TGTGCCAGCAGCCGACAGGACAGGACCTTCGGCGAGCAGTACTTC | TRBV7-9 | TRBD1 | - | TRBJ2-7